One sample yielded the 29 T cell receptor beta chains listed below, sequenced in a study of blood T cell repertoires in COVID-19. The protocol was immunoSEQ multiplex PCR, while the TCRdb copy is restricted to in-frame clones and leaves out a portion. The table records 150,000 to 200,000 clones, approximately 86% of them present only once. Material: peripheral blood. The receptors stem from a man aged 50-59 years with active or convalescent COVID-19.

In this sample, this clone turned up once. This CDR3 is CASRAKGVANYGYTF. CDR3 nucleotide sequence: TGTGCCAGCAGGGCCAAGGGGGTAGCTAACTATGGCTACACCTTC. The chain uses TRBV5-6 and TRBJ1-2, with D maybe TRBD1 (6 bases). The germline gives CDR1 SGHDT, CDR2 YYEEEE. Trimming stripped 5 bases from V and 0 bases from J, with 14 bases between. The CDR3 contains 15 residues.

This clone was observed a handful of times. Other DNA sequences within the sample encode an identical CDR3. V and J are TRBV5-1 and TRBJ2-5; D is possibly TRBD2 (5 bases). Germline values: CDR1 SGHRS, CDR2 YFSETQ. Deletions cut 3 bases from V and 1 base from J, with 7 bases between. The length of the CDR3 is 13 residues. The CDR3 protein is CASSSGSQETQYF. DNA of the CDR3: TGCGCCAGCAGCTCGGGGAGCCAAGAGACCCAGTACTTC. The variable domain in full, completed from reference TRBV5-1 and TRBJ2-5, reads KAGVTQTPRYLIKTRGQQVTLSCSPISGHRSVSWYQQTPGQGLQFLFEYFSETQRNKGNFPGRFSGRQFSNSRSEMNVSTLELGDSALYLCASSSGSQETQYFGPGTRLLVL.

CDR3 protein: CASQSSSGDYEQYF. In DNA, the CDR3 is TGTGCCAGCCAAAGTTCTAGCGGAGACTACGAGCAGTACTTC. This chain connects TRBV6-6 to TRBJ2-7; TRBD2 matches 7 bases. The germline gives CDR1 MNHNY, CDR2 SVGAGI (reference sequence). The V segment lost 8 bases and the J segment 3 bases; nucleotides outside the gene matches: 10. The CDR3 has 14 residues.

The rearrangement links TRBV2 to TRBJ2-5; the match to TRBD2 covers 10 bases. V lost 4 bases and J lost 1; bases outside the gene matches: 6. The CDR3 has 16 residues. Germline V lookup: CDR1 SNHLY, CDR2 FYNNEI. The CDR3 DNA reads TGTGCCAGCAGTGGGGTAGCGGGGGGCCTCCAAGAGACCCAGTACTTC. Translation: CASSGVAGGLQETQYF.

The chain links TRBV19 to TRBJ1-5; D is undetermined. The CDR3 runs to 17 residues. Trimming pared 3 bases from V and 0 bases from J, leaving 15 bases between. Germline CDR1 reads LNHDA; CDR2 reads SQIVND (reference sequence). CDR3 loop: CASSMVFQTNSNQPQHF. The CDR3, as DNA: TGTGCCAGTAGTATGGTGTTCCAGACAAATAGCAATCAGCCCCAGCATTTT.

The chain uses TRBV5-1 and TRBJ1-4; possible D gene TRBD1, 5 bases. The V end lost 6 bases, the J end lost 2 bases, and 8 bases lay between the germline ends. This CDR3 spans 13 amino acids. Germline CDR1 reads SGHRS; CDR2 reads YFSETQ. Written as DNA, the CDR3 is TGCGCCAGCAATTCAGGGACTAATGAAAAACTGTTTTTT. Translating gives CASNSGTNEKLFF.

This sequence joins TRBV11-2 and TRBJ2-1; TRBD1 agrees at 7 bases. The CDR3 covers 13 residues. J was trimmed by 9 bases and V by 3 bases; bases with no gene match: 5. The germline V gene encodes CDR1 SGHAT and CDR2 FQNNGV. CDR3 region: CASSFLQGIEQFF. Written as DNA, the CDR3 is TGTGCCAGCAGCTTCTTACAGGGGATTGAGCAGTTCTTC.

The CDR3 protein is CASSLVSTSDYGEQFF. For the CDR3, the DNA is TGTGCCAGCAGCTTAGTCTCGACTAGCGATTACGGTGAGCAGTTCTTC. The V and J genes are TRBV7-2 and TRBJ2-1, with TRBD2 matching 8 bases. The ends lost 1 base at V and 9 bases at J; junction bases unmatched: 11. The CDR3 contains 16 residues. CDR1 is SGHTA, CDR2 FQGNSA, per germline.

This clone was recorded a few times. The chain is built from TRBV7-2 and TRBJ2-1; 7 bases are shared with TRBD1. Per the germline V gene, CDR1 is SGHTA and CDR2 is FQGNSA. CDR3 length: 16 amino acids. Unmatched junction bases numbered 9, after V lost 5 bases and J lost 2 bases. The CDR3 protein is CASSGGFGQAYNEQFF. The CDR3 DNA sequence: TGTGCCAGCAGCGGAGGATTCGGACAGGCCTACAATGAGCAGTTCTTC.

In its sample, this clone was seen a few times. The chain combines TRBV13 with TRBJ1-1; 7 bases are a match to TRBD1. Losses at the gene ends were 5 bases for V and 6 bases for J; bases not matched to a gene: 6. The germline V gene encodes CDR1 PRHDT and CDR2 FYEKMQ (reference sequence). The CDR3 runs 13 residues. The CDR3 coding sequence is TGTGCCAGCAGCCCCGACAGGGCCTCTGAAGCTTTCTTT. Translation: CASSPDRASEAFF. The whole variable domain, remainder taken from reference TRBV13 and TRBJ1-1, is AAGVIQSPRHLIKEKRETATLKCYPIPRHDTVYWYQQGPGQDPQFLISFYEKMQSDKGSIPDRFSAQQFSDYHSELNMSSLELGDSALYFCASSPDRASEAFFGQGTRLTVV.

This rearrangement joins TRBV6-5 to TRBJ1-2, with 10 nucleotides matching TRBD1. The CDR3 runs 15 residues. The germline V gene encodes CDR1 MNHEY and CDR2 SVGAGI. Trimming removed 2 bases from V and 7 bases from J; junction bases left unmatched: 7. Here the CDR3 reads CASSYVGTGEVGYTF. CDR3 sequence (DNA): TGTGCCAGCAGTTACGTTGGGACAGGGGAGGTTGGCTACACCTTC.

This clone appeared once. The chain links TRBV5-1 to TRBJ1-1; perhaps TRBD1 as D (6 bases). Per the germline V gene, CDR1 is SGHRS and CDR2 is YFSETQ. CDR3 length: 15 residues. Trimming cost V 3 bases and J 4 bases, with 16 bases left between them. CDR3 sequence reads: CASSSWRTEGTEAFF. Here the CDR3 DNA reads TGCGCCAGCAGCTCCTGGAGGACAGAGGGCACTGAAGCTTTCTTT.

This chain joins TRBV28 and TRBJ2-7, with 8 positions matching TRBD2. CDR1 and CDR2 from the germline V gene are MDHEN and SYDVKM. CDR3 length: 11 residues. With 8 bases clipped from V and 7 bases from J, the junction kept 4 bases outside the gene matches. The CDR3 spells CASLREGEQYF. The CDR3 DNA reads TGTGCCAGCCTCCGGGAGGGGGAGCAGTACTTC.

This clone appeared a single time. V and J are TRBV12-2 and TRBJ2-5; the table's D call, TRBD2, was not checked against the DNA. TRBV12-2 is recorded as a pseudogene. The CDR3 has 20 residues. The CDR3 DNA sequence: TGTGCAAGTCGCTCTATCAGACTAGCGGGAGGGCCTGAGCGCCTAGAGACCCAGTACTTC. Translation gives CASRSIRLAGGPERLETQYF.

The chain employs TRBV19 and TRBJ1-1; possible D gene TRBD1, 6 bases. This CDR3 has 14 amino acids. V was shortened by 7 bases and J by 0 bases, with 12 bases between the two germline ends. The germline gives CDR1 LNHDA, CDR2 SQIVND (reference sequence). This chain's CDR3 is CASNGGRLNTEAFF. In DNA form, the CDR3 reads TGTGCCAGTAACGGGGGGCGGTTGAACACTGAAGCTTTCTTT.

V gene TRBV4-1 combines with J gene TRBJ2-5, with TRBD2 matching over 10 bases. Germline V gives CDR1 MGHRA, CDR2 YSYEKL. The CDR3 extends over 20 amino acids. The V gene end was trimmed by 0 bases and the J gene end by 4 bases; junction bases not matched to a gene: 17. As DNA, the CDR3 is TGCGCCAGCAGCCAAGAAGGGTCTAGCGGGGGCCAAGTGAGGGGAGAGACCCAGTACTTC. This gives the protein CASSQEGSSGGQVRGETQYF.

The gene calls are TRBV6-2 or TRBV6-3 and TRBJ2-3; possibly TRBD1 for D (6 bases). The ends were cut back, 5 bases at V and 5 bases at J, with 20 bases in the middle. CDR1 and CDR2 from the germline V gene are MNHEY and SVGEGT. The CDR3 has 16 amino acids. In nucleotides, the CDR3 is TGTGCCAGCAGTCCCCGAGGGGGATCAGGCGAAGATACGCAGTATTTT. Protein product: CASSPRGGSGEDTQYF.

The genes are TRBV19 and TRBJ1-3; no clear D. The CDR3 length is 18 residues. Deletions cut 5 bases from V and 0 bases from J, with 20 bases between. Germline assignment: CDR1 LNHDA and CDR2 SQIVND (reference sequence). The CDR3: CASSSQPVQASSGNTIYF. CDR3 sequence (DNA): TGTGCCAGTAGTTCTCAACCCGTCCAAGCGAGCTCTGGAAACACCATATATTTT.

This chain connects TRBV7-3 to TRBJ1-2; no reliable D call. Germline CDR1 and CDR2: SGHTA and FQGTGA. The CDR3 extends over 12 amino acids. The V end was cut by 1 base, the J end by 6 bases, with 6 bases between. This CDR3 is CASSLRGNGYTF. The DNA of the CDR3 is TGTGCCAGCAGCTTAAGAGGGAATGGCTACACCTTC.

V is TRBV6-5 and J is TRBJ2-1; 8 bases match TRBD2. With V trimmed by 6 bases and J by 4 bases, 5 bases remained unmatched. This CDR3 spans 14 amino acids. Germline V gene data show CDR1 as MNHEY and CDR2 as SVGAGI. CDR3 residues: CASSREGTYNEQFF. The CDR3 DNA sequence: TGTGCCAGCAGCCGGGAGGGGACATACAATGAGCAGTTCTTC.

V is TRBV3-1 (or the pseudogene TRBV3-2) and J is TRBJ2-7, with D possibly matching TRBD2 (6 bases). Germline CDR1 LGHDT, CDR2 YNNKEL (reference sequence). This CDR3 spans 15 amino acids. The ends were cut back, 2 bases at V and 2 bases at J, with 13 bases in the middle. CDR3 residues: CASSQNYGTAYEQYF. CDR3 nucleotide sequence: TGTGCCAGCAGCCAAAATTACGGGACTGCCTACGAGCAGTACTTC.

With respect to this clone: The sample holds other DNA sequences that translate to the same CDR3. The chain joins TRBV9 to TRBJ1-3, with a weak D call TRBD1 (5 bases). CDR3 size: 15 residues. Trimming took 2 bases from V and 0 from J, leaving 9 bases between them. Per germline, CDR1 SGDLS and CDR2 YYNGEE. The CDR3 reads CASSVQDNSGNTIYF. The CDR3 bases are TGTGCCAGCAGCGTTCAGGACAACTCTGGAAACACCATATATTTT. The whole variable domain, remainder taken from reference TRBV9 and TRBJ1-3, is DSGVTQTPKHLITATGQRVTLRCSPRSGDLSVYWYQQSLDQGLQFLIQYYNGEERAKGNILERFSAQQFPDLHSELNLSSLELGDSALYFCASSVQDNSGNTIYFGEGSWLTVV.

The chain has TRBV6-5 and TRBJ2-7; TRBD2 agrees at 9 bases. CDR3 length equals 14 residues. With V trimmed by 7 bases and J by 0 bases, 4 bases remained unmatched. CDR1 is MNHEY, CDR2 SVGAGI, per germline. The CDR3 loop reads CASMGSGSSYEQYF. As DNA, the CDR3 is TGTGCCAGCATGGGTAGCGGGAGCTCCTACGAGCAGTACTTC.

J is TRBJ2-1 and V is TRBV7-3; D remains unclear. CDR3 size: 12 residues. V lost 5 bases and J lost 7, with 9 bases in between. Germline-derived CDR1 and CDR2 are SGHTA and FQGTGA. This chain's CDR3 is CASSLLDNEQFF. DNA for the CDR3: TGTGCCAGCAGCCTACTCGATAATGAGCAGTTCTTC.

With regard to this clone: Other DNA variants within this sample encode the same CDR3. The rearrangement joins TRBV19 to TRBJ2-3; 8 nucleotides agree with TRBD2. After removal of 2 bases from V and 4 bases from J, the junction contained 5 bases not matched to a gene. Germline CDR1 is LNHDA and CDR2 is SQIVND (reference sequence). CDR3 length equals 15 residues. CDR3 protein: CASSISRGGSDTQYF. CDR3 DNA sequence: TGTGCCAGTAGTATAAGTCGGGGGGGCTCAGATACGCAGTATTTT. Full variable domain (rest looked up from reference TRBV19 and TRBJ2-3): DGGITQSPKYLFRKEGQNVTLSCEQNLNHDAMYWYRQDPGQGLRLIYYSQIVNDFQKGDIAEGYSVSREKKESFPLTVTSAQKNPTAFYLCASSISRGGSDTQYFGPGTRLTVL.

This clone was observed a few times. The chain links TRBV29-1 to TRBJ2-7; D is unresolved. Germline V CDR1 and CDR2: SQVTM, ANQGSEA. The length of the CDR3 is 12 residues. The V end lost 6 bases, the J end lost 1 base, and 10 bases lay between the germline ends. CDR3 nucleotide sequence: TGCAGCGTGCTAAACTCGTCCTACGAGCAGTACTTC. Translating gives CSVLNSSYEQYF.

The genes are TRBV28 and TRBJ1-2, with 10 bases identical to TRBD1. The CDR3 is 16 residues long. V dropped 2 bases and J dropped 3; count of bases not matched to a gene: 6. Germline values: CDR1 MDHEN, CDR2 SYDVKM. The CDR3 is CASSLPGQGLDYGYTF. The CDR3 DNA follows: TGTGCCAGCAGTTTACCGGGACAGGGGTTAGACTATGGCTACACCTTC.

The genes are TRBV24-1 and TRBJ2-7; weak D call: TRBD2 (5 bases). CDR1 KGHDR and CDR2 SFDVKD come from the germline V gene. V was pared by 4 bases and J by 0 bases, with 15 bases between. CDR3 length equals 16 residues. CDR3 amino acids: CATSDDSGGSSYEQYF. The CDR3 DNA reads TGTGCCACCAGTGACGATTCAGGTGGGAGCTCCTACGAGCAGTACTTC.

The chain employs TRBV19 and TRBJ1-4, with D unresolved. Trimming cost V 4 bases and J 4 bases, with 13 bases left between them. The length of the CDR3 is 15 residues. CDR1 is LNHDA and CDR2 is SQIVND in the germline V gene (reference sequence). The CDR3 region has the DNA TGTGCCAGTAGTACCCTAGACCCCTATAATGAAAAACTGTTTTTT. It codes for CASSTLDPYNEKLFF.